These 23 T cell receptor beta chains share one sample of origin, sequenced in a study of blood T cells in healthy people across ages. Together with a sample-barcoded 5' primer, a J-beta primer mix was included in a second PCR lasting roughly 6 to 12 cycles. One entry per CDR3 protein results from TCRdb running MiXCR on the 5' RACE reads. The sample consists of approximately 1.5 million distinct CDR3 sequences, roughly two fifths of them appearing once. The specimen was blood. These receptors all come from a woman between 18 and 30 years old in good health.

This clonotype has only a few counts. This chain links TRBV25-1 with TRBJ2-5; D not certain. Germline-derived CDR1 and CDR2 are MGHDK and SYGVNS. Trimming removed 4 bases from V and 7 bases from J, with 7 bases in between. The CDR3 runs to 11 residues. DNA for the CDR3: TGTGCCAGCAGTGTTCCGGGGACCCAGTACTTC. Translation gives CASSVPGTQYF.

This clonotype was detected only a few times. V gene TRBV6-2 or TRBV6-3 combines with J gene TRBJ2-5; TRBD1 might be the D (5 bases). V gave up 2 bases and J gave up 5 bases, with 15 bases separating them. The V gene's germline CDR1 is MNHEY and CDR2 SVGEGT. There are 15 residues in the CDR3. DNA of the CDR3: TGTGCCAGCAGTTACAATTCAGTAGGGGTGGAGACCCAGTACTTC. Its protein is CASSYNSVGVETQYF.

This clonotype was observed a few times. The chain joins TRBV20-1 to TRBJ1-1; TRBD1 might be the D (6 bases). The CDR3 extends over 13 amino acids. The germline V and J ends were trimmed by 3 bases and 5 bases, with 13 bases remaining between them. CDR1 and CDR2 from the germline V gene are DFQATT and SNEGSKA (reference sequence). The CDR3 DNA reads as TGCAGTGCTAGTGGGGGGGCACGGACTGAAGCTTTCTTT. Translated, it gives CSASGGARTEAFF.

The chain employs TRBV28 and TRBJ2-3, with D perhaps TRBD1 (6 bases). Germline lookup yields CDR1 MDHEN and CDR2 SYDVKM. Trimming took off 3 bases at V and 3 bases at J, with 19 bases between the two ends. The CDR3 length is 17 residues. In DNA form, the CDR3 reads TGTGCCAGCAGTTTCCGCGCGTGGGGGCAAGGTACAGATACGCAGTATTTT. It translates to CASSFRAWGQGTDTQYF.

The table lists this clonotype with a few counts. The rearrangement joins TRBV4-1 to TRBJ1-5, with TRBD1 matching over 8 bases. V lost 2 bases, J lost 6 bases, and 3 bases stayed unmatched. The CDR3 extends over 14 amino acids. CDR1 is MGHRA and CDR2 is YSYEKL in the germline V gene. CDR3 in amino acids: CASSQQGASQPQHF. CDR3 bases: TGCGCCAGCAGCCAACAGGGGGCCAGTCAGCCCCAGCATTTT.

This clonotype was seen only once. J is TRBJ2-2 and V is TRBV5-5; 7 nucleotides agree with TRBD1. Germline trimming cut 3 bases from V and 4 bases from J; bases unmatched to any gene: 12. This CDR3 contains 17 residues. CDR1 is SGHKS, CDR2 YYEKEE, per germline (reference sequence). This CDR3 reads CASSSRVVDRATGELFF. DNA of the CDR3: TGTGCCAGCAGCTCACGGGTAGTAGACAGGGCCACCGGGGAGCTGTTTTTT. Using reference TRBV5-5 and TRBJ2-2 for the parts outside the CDR3, the full variable domain is DAGVTQSPTHLIKTRGQQVTLRCSPISGHKSVSWYQQVLGQGPQFIFQYYEKEERGRGNFPDRFSARQFPNYSSELNVNALLLGDSALYLCASSSRVVDRATGELFFGEGSRLTVL.

The chain is built from TRBV19 and TRBJ1-6; D is uncertain. This CDR3 has 14 amino acids. The germline V gene has CDR1 LNHDA and CDR2 SQIVND (reference sequence). Trimming took off 2 bases at V and 6 bases at J, with 8 bases between the two ends. The CDR3 nucleotides read TGTGCCAGTAGTATAACGGAGCCTAATTCACCCCTCCACTTT. It codes for CASSITEPNSPLHF. The variable domain in full, completed from reference TRBV19 and TRBJ1-6, reads DGGITQSPKYLFRKEGQNVTLSCEQNLNHDAMYWYRQDPGQGLRLIYYSQIVNDFQKGDIAEGYSVSREKKESFPLTVTSAQKNPTAFYLCASSITEPNSPLHFGNGTRLTVT.

J is TRBJ2-7 and V is TRBV5-1; 8 bases align to TRBD1. The DNA matches TRBJ2-5 better at its end, which makes the J call doubtful. There are 14 residues in the CDR3. Germline-derived CDR1 and CDR2 are SGHRS and YFSETQ. CDR3 nucleotides: TGCGCCAGCAGCTATGCAGGGGGCGCGGAGACCCAGTACTTC. This encodes CASSYAGGAETQYF.

This chain connects TRBV5-4 to TRBJ1-6; D remains ambiguous. Germline CDR1 SGHNT, CDR2 YYREEE (reference sequence). V was pared by 5 bases and J by 8 bases, with 8 bases between. This CDR3 has 12 amino acids. The DNA for the CDR3 is TGTGCCAGCAGTCATGATTATTCACCCCTCCACTTT. Translating gives CASSHDYSPLHF.

V and J are TRBV27 and TRBJ2-5; TRBD2 agrees at 9 bases. The germline gives CDR1 MNHEY, CDR2 SMNVEV (reference sequence). The V gene end was trimmed by 9 bases and the J gene end by 11 bases; junction bases not matched to a gene: 13. The CDR3 is 13 amino acids. The CDR3 bases are TGTGCCAGTAGCACGCGGGAGGGCGGAGAGCAGTACTTC. Translation gives CASSTREGGEQYF.

This clonotype occurred a few times. This chain links TRBV6-2 or TRBV6-3 with TRBJ1-1; no clear D. This CDR3 spans 11 amino acids. The V end lost 9 bases, the J end lost 0 bases, and 5 bases lay between the germline ends. Germline lookup yields CDR1 MNHEY and CDR2 SVGEGT. The chain's CDR3 is CASTLNTEAFF. The CDR3 region has the DNA TGTGCCAGTACCCTGAACACTGAAGCTTTCTTT.

J is TRBJ1-4 and V is TRBV15; no definite D call. Germline loops: CDR1 LNHNV, CDR2 YYDKDF (reference sequence). The ends were cut back, 0 bases at V and 2 bases at J, with 25 bases in the middle. The CDR3 sequence is 21 residues long. CDR3 loop: CATSRDPRGRRPKGTNEKLFF. The CDR3 bases are TGTGCCACCAGCAGAGACCCTAGAGGGCGCAGGCCAAAAGGCACTAATGAAAAACTGTTTTTT.

The chain combines TRBV20-1 with TRBJ2-7; no firm D call. The CDR3 spans 14 residues. Germline V gene data show CDR1 as DFQATT and CDR2 as SNEGSKA (reference sequence). V was clipped by 4 bases and J by 0 bases, with 13 bases between them. CDR3 DNA sequence: TGCAGTGCTAAGTATAGCCGCTACTCCTACGAGCAGTACTTC. Translated: CSAKYSRYSYEQYF.

The table lists this clonotype with a few counts. DNA of the CDR3: TGTGCCAGCAGTTATGTAGGGACGGCGCAGCAGAGCACTGAAGCTTTCTTT. As protein: CASSYVGTAQQSTEAFF. The chain carries TRBV6-2 or TRBV6-3 and TRBJ1-1; weak D call: TRBD1 (5 bases). The CDR3 runs to 17 residues. Germline assignment: CDR1 MNHEY and CDR2 SVGEGT. V lost 3 bases and J lost 4, with 21 bases in between.

As to this clonotype: Germline is not matched at one junction end, which may reflect a read error. The chain recombines TRBV5-1 with TRBJ2-1; 8 positions match TRBD2. CDR1 is SGHRS, CDR2 YFSETQ, per germline. The CDR3 totals 17 residues. CDR3 sequence reads: CAGSLGVAGLTYNEQFF. CDR3 sequence (DNA): TGCGCCGGCAGTTTAGGGGTAGCGGGATTAACTTACAATGAGCAGTTCTTC.

The J gene is TRBJ1-6, the V gene TRBV18, with D possibly TRBD1 on 6 matching bases. The ends were cut back, 3 bases at V and 6 bases at J, with 12 bases in the middle. Per the germline V gene, CDR1 is KGHSH and CDR2 is LQKENI. CDR3 size: 15 residues. The CDR3 sequence is CASSPFQGSNSPLHF. CDR3 DNA sequence: TGTGCCAGCTCACCGTTCCAGGGGTCTAATTCACCCCTCCACTTT.

The rearrangement uses TRBV10-3 and TRBJ2-7; D not resolved. The CDR3 extends over 13 amino acids. Looked up from germline, CDR1 is ENHRY and CDR2 is SYGVKD. The ends were cut back, 2 bases at V and 7 bases at J, with 12 bases in the middle. For the CDR3, the DNA is TGTGCCATCAGTGAGGCGTTGGTCGGGGAGCAGTACTTC. Residues: CAISEALVGEQYF.

A few counts support this clonotype. This chain links TRBV7-2 with TRBJ2-3; D is possibly TRBD2 (5 bases). Germline V lookup: CDR1 SGHTA, CDR2 FQGNSA. This CDR3 is built from 15 residues. V lost 1 base and J lost 2, with 10 bases in between. The CDR3 sequence is CASSLEAVSTDTQYF. The CDR3 DNA sequence: TGTGCCAGCAGCTTAGAAGCGGTTTCCACAGATACGCAGTATTTT.

This clonotype occurred many times. This chain links TRBV7-2 with TRBJ2-7, with no clear D. The CDR3 consists of 11 residues. The ends were cut back, 1 base at V and 10 bases at J, with 8 bases in the middle. Germline V gives CDR1 SGHTA, CDR2 FQGNSA. Here the CDR3 reads CASSLGQSQYF. In DNA, the CDR3 is TGTGCCAGCAGCTTAGGTCAATCTCAGTACTTC.

The chain carries TRBV29-1 and TRBJ2-7; 7 bases align to TRBD2. The V gene end was trimmed by 4 bases and the J gene end by 5 bases; junction bases not matched to a gene: 14. The CDR3 sequence is 15 residues long. The germline V gene encodes CDR1 SQVTM and CDR2 ANQGSEA. Written as DNA, the CDR3 is TGCAGCGTTGGGGGGGGAATGACCCCATTCCACGAGCAGTACTTC. Translated: CSVGGGMTPFHEQYF.

This clonotype was counted once. This chain joins TRBV7-2 and TRBJ2-7; 8 nucleotides line up with TRBD2. The V segment lost 4 bases and the J segment 0 bases; nucleotides outside the gene matches: 11. The CDR3 is 17 residues long. From germline, CDR1 is SGHTA and CDR2 FQGNSA. CDR3 sequence reads: CASSWGGVAGLSYEQYF. The CDR3 DNA reads TGTGCCAGCAGCTGGGGCGGTGTAGCGGGGCTCTCCTACGAGCAGTACTTC.

The chain has TRBV27 and TRBJ2-1; 10 nucleotides agree with TRBD1. This CDR3 contains 14 residues. V shed 5 bases and J 10 bases; nucleotides not matched to a gene: 8. Germline lookup yields CDR1 MNHEY and CDR2 SMNVEV (reference sequence). The CDR3 loop is CASSRGQGGYEQFF. DNA for the CDR3: TGTGCCAGCAGTAGAGGACAGGGGGGCTACGAGCAGTTCTTC.

This chain joins TRBV5-1 and TRBJ2-5; D is unresolved. Trimming took off 4 bases at V and 2 bases at J, with 15 bases between the two ends. Germline V gene lookup returns CDR1 SGHRS and CDR2 YFSETQ. The CDR3 runs 15 residues. CDR3 nucleotide sequence: TGCGCCAGCAGCCTCCTTGACGTTAGTCAAGAGACCCAGTACTTC. This codes for CASSLLDVSQETQYF.